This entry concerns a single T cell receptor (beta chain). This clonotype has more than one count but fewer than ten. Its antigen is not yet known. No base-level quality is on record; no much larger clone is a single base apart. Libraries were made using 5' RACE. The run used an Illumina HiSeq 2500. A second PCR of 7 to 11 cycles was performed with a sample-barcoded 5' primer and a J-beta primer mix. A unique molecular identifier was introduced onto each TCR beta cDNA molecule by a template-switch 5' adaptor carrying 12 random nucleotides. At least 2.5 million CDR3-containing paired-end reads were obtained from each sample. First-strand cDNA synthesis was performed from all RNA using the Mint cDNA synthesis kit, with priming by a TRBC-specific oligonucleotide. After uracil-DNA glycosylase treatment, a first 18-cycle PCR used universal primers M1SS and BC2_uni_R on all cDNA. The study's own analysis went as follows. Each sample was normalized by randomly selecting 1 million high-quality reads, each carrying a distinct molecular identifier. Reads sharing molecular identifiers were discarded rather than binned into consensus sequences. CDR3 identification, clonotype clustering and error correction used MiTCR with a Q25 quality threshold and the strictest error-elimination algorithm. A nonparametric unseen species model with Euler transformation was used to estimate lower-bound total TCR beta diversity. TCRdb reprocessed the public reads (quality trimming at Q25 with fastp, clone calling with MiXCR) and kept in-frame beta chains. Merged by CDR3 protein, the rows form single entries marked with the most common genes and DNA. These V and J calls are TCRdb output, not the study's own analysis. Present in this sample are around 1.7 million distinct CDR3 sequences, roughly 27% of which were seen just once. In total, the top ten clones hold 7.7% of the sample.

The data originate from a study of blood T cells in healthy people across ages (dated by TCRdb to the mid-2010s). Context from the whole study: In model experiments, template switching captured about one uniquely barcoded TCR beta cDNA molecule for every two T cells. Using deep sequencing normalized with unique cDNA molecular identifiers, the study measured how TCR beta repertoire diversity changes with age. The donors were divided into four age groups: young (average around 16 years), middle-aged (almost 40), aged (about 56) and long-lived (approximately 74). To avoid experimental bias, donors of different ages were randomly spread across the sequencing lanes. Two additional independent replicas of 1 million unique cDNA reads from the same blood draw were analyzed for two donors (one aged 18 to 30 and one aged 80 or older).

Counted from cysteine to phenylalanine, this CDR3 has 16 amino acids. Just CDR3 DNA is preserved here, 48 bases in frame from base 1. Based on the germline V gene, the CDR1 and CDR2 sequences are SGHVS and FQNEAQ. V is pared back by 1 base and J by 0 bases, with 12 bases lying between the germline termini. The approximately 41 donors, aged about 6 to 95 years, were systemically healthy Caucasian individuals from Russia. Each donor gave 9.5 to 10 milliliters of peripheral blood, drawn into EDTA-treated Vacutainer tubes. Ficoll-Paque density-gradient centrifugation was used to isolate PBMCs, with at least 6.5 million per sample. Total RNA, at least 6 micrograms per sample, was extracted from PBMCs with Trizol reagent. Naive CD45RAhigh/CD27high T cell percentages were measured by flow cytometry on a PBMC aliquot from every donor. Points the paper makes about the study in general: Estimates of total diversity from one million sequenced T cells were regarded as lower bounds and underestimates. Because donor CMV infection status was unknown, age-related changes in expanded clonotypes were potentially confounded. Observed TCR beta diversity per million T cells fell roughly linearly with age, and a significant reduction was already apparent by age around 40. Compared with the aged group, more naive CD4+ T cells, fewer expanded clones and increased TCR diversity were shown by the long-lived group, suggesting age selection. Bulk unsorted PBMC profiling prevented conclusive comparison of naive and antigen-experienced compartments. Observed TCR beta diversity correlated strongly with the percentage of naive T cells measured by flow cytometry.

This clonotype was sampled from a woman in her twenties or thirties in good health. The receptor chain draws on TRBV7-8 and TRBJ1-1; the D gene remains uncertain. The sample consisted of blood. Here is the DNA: TGTGCCAGCAGCTTAGTCGCGTTGGACCTGAACACTGAAGCTTTCTTT. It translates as CASSLVALDLNTEAFF.